One sample yielded the 21 T cell receptor beta chains listed below, sequenced in a study of OX40 agonist ivuxolimab in advanced cancers. This table comes from immunoSEQ multiplex PCR, and its TCRdb copy is limited to in-frame clones, with some not included. Among roughly 70,000 clones listed, 88% were seen once. The source was CD4+ or CD8+ T cells sorted from blood, collected in a trial of the OX40 agonist ivuxolimab. The receptors shown here come from an adult with an advanced solid tumor such as melanoma, head and neck, liver or kidney cancer.

The chain is built from TRBV10-3 and TRBJ1-3; unclear D gene. Germline CDR1 is ENHRY and CDR2 is SYGVKD. CDR3 size: 14 residues. V dropped 9 bases and J dropped 4 bases, with 16 bases sitting between them. The CDR3 bases are TGTGCCATTGCCACGGGATCGTCGGGAAACACCATATATTTT. Translating it yields CAIATGSSGNTIYF.

The rearrangement links TRBV28 to TRBJ1-2, with D possibly matching TRBD1 (5 bases). Germline V gene sequence: CDR1 MDHEN, CDR2 SYDVKM. With 2 bases removed from V and 4 bases from J, the gap between germline ends came to 17 bases. The CDR3 sequence is 16 residues long. The CDR3 sequence is CASSLLGRERGYGYTF. The CDR3, as DNA: TGTGCCAGCAGTTTACTTGGCAGGGAGAGAGGCTATGGCTACACCTTC.

The chain has TRBV18 and TRBJ1-2; D not resolved. Deletions cut 6 bases from V and 8 bases from J, with 19 bases between. The CDR3 runs 14 residues. Looked up from germline, CDR1 is KGHSH and CDR2 is LQKENI. The DNA of the CDR3 is TGTGCCAGCTCGACCGAGAAGTGGGTGGGCGGCTACACCTTC. It is translated as CASSTEKWVGGYTF.

The chain recombines TRBV29-1 with TRBJ2-3; TRBD2 matches 9 bases. Per the germline V gene, CDR1 is SQVTM and CDR2 is ANQGSEA. With V trimmed by 4 bases and J by 5 bases, 13 bases remained unmatched. The CDR3 spans 16 residues. CDR3 nucleotides: TGCAGCGTTGGCTCCTCCCTAGGACTAGCGAGAGATACGCAGTATTTT. This codes for CSVGSSLGLARDTQYF.

The rearrangement links TRBV2 to TRBJ2-1; the D gene is possibly TRBD2 (5 bases). Germline CDR1 and CDR2: SNHLY and FYNNEI. V was shortened by 6 bases and J by 0 bases, with 12 bases between the two germline ends. This CDR3 is built from 15 residues. This CDR3 reads CASSVGSSSYNEQFF. The CDR3 coding sequence is TGTGCCAGCAGCGTTGGGAGTAGCTCCTACAATGAGCAGTTCTTC.

The chain combines TRBV28 with TRBJ1-1; 12 bases match TRBD1. Germline CDR1 MDHEN, CDR2 SYDVKM. The trim removed 1 base at V and 6 bases at J, leaving 6 bases unmatched. This CDR3 contains 16 residues. As DNA, the CDR3 is TGTGCCAGCAGTTTATTAGGGACAGGGGGCTCGGCTGAAGCTTTCTTT. The encoded protein is CASSLLGTGGSAEAFF.

This clone has only a few counts. The chain has TRBV18 and TRBJ2-6; TRBD2 agrees at 12 bases. V lost 9 bases, J lost 0 bases, and 6 bases stayed unmatched. Looked up from germline, CDR1 is KGHSH and CDR2 is LQKENI. This CDR3 is built from 17 residues. The CDR3 DNA sequence: TGTGCCAGTCGGACTAGCGGGACCCCCTCTGGGGCCAACGTCCTGACTTTC. Translation gives CASRTSGTPSGANVLTF. Together with reference TRBV18 and TRBJ2-6, the CDR3 gives the full variable domain: NAGVMQNPRHLVRRRGQEARLRCSPMKGHSHVYWYRQLPEEGLKFMVYLQKENIIDESGMPKERFSAEFPKEGPSILRIQQVVRGDSAAYFCASRTSGTPSGANVLTFGAGSRLTVL.

A single count supports this clone. The chain combines TRBV5-1 with TRBJ2-7; 8 bases agree with TRBD2. Trimming removed 5 bases from V and 3 bases from J; junction bases left unmatched: 7. CDR3 length equals 14 residues. Germline lookup yields CDR1 SGHRS and CDR2 YFSETQ. The CDR3 loop reads CASRAGGEFYEQYF. DNA of the CDR3: TGCGCCAGCAGGGCGGGGGGCGAATTCTACGAGCAGTACTTC.

The gene calls are TRBV5-1 and TRBJ2-2; D possibly corresponds to TRBD1 (5 bases). The V gene's germline CDR1 is SGHRS and CDR2 YFSETQ. The CDR3 totals 15 residues. The V end was cut by 7 bases, the J end by 0 bases, with 13 bases between. The CDR3 DNA is TGCGCCAGCGGGGATCAGGGCGCGAACACCGGGGAGCTGTTTTTT. This translates into CASGDQGANTGELFF. Full variable domain (outside the CDR3, taken from reference TRBV5-1 and TRBJ2-2): KAGVTQTPRYLIKTRGQQVTLSCSPISGHRSVSWYQQTPGQGLQFLFEYFSETQRNKGNFPGRFSGRQFSNSRSEMNVSTLELGDSALYLCASGDQGANTGELFFGEGSRLTVL.

The rearrangement links TRBV5-6 to TRBJ1-6, with 9 nucleotides matching TRBD1. The CDR3 extends over 15 amino acids. The germline CDR1 and CDR2 sequences are SGHDT and YYEEEE. V was pared by 4 bases and J by 9 bases, with 8 bases of the junction left unmatched. The CDR3 spells CASSTYTGGLSPLHF. CDR3 bases: TGTGCCAGCAGCACATATACAGGGGGCCTTTCACCCCTCCACTTT.

The chain recombines TRBV29-1 with TRBJ2-3, with D possibly being TRBD2 (6 bases). Germline-derived CDR1 and CDR2 are SQVTM and ANQGSEA. CDR3 length equals 14 residues. The V end lost 4 bases, the J end lost 3 bases, and 14 bases lay between the germline ends. The CDR3 nucleotides are TGCAGCGTTGGATTCGGGAGAGGAACAGATACGCAGTATTTT. As protein: CSVGFGRGTDTQYF.

The chain links TRBV9 to TRBJ2-5; 8 nucleotides match TRBD1. V trimming: 4 bases; J trimming: 0 bases; junction bases outside the gene matches: 8. The CDR3 loop spans 16 amino acids. CDR1 is SGDLS, CDR2 YYNGEE, per germline. CDR3 sequence: CASSPGGVGYQETQYF. The CDR3 region has the DNA TGTGCCAGCAGCCCAGGGGGCGTCGGGTACCAAGAGACCCAGTACTTC.

The CDR3 region has the DNA TGTGCCAGCAGTCTCCCTAGCGGGGTGAGGGAGCTGTTTTTT. Its protein product is CASSLPSGVRELFF. The rearrangement uses TRBV28 and TRBJ2-2; 9 bases fit TRBD2. CDR1 MDHEN and CDR2 SYDVKM come from the germline V gene. This CDR3 contains 14 residues. Germline trimming cut 5 bases from V and 9 bases from J; bases unmatched to any gene: 7.

This chain uses TRBV29-1 with TRBJ1-1; D unclear. Germline loops: CDR1 SQVTM, CDR2 ANQGSEA. The length of the CDR3 is 10 residues. The ends were cut back, 8 bases at V and 1 base at J, with 5 bases in the middle. In nucleotides, the CDR3 is TGCAGCACCCAGAACACTGAAGCTTTCTTT. Protein sequence: CSTQNTEAFF.

The chain joins TRBV6-1 to TRBJ1-5; possibly TRBD1 for D (5 bases). Germline-derived CDR1 and CDR2 are MNHNS and SASEGT. Trimming removed 1 base at V and 0 bases at J, with 7 bases between. The CDR3 is made up of 15 amino acids. The CDR3 region is CASSEEGISNQPQHF. The DNA for the CDR3 is TGTGCCAGCAGTGAAGAGGGGATTAGCAATCAGCCCCAGCATTTT.

The V call is TRBV2, the J call TRBJ1-1; a possible D gene is TRBD1 (5 bases). CDR3 size: 14 residues. In germline, CDR1 is SNHLY, CDR2 FYNNEI. V was clipped by 8 bases and J by 11 bases, with 24 bases between them. The CDR3, as DNA: TGTGCCAGCGGTTCCGAGCCACAGGTGACGTCTGCTTTCTTT. Protein product: CASGSEPQVTSAFF.

The V call is TRBV5-8, the J call TRBJ2-4; tentative D call: TRBD2 (6 bases). This CDR3 is 14 amino acids long. V lost 3 bases, J lost 0 bases, and 7 bases lay in between. From germline, CDR1 is SGHTS and CDR2 YDEGEE. CDR3 coding DNA: TGTGCCAGCAGCTGGGGACTAGCCAAAAACATTCAGTACTTC. Its protein is CASSWGLAKNIQYF.

This clone was seen only once. The CDR3 here is CASSLPSGTSGIVQYF. The DNA for the CDR3 is TGTGCCAGCAGCTTACCCTCCGGGACTAGCGGCATCGTGCAGTACTTC. The V and J genes are TRBV7-9 and TRBJ2-7; 11 bases are a match to TRBD2. From germline, CDR1 is SEHNR and CDR2 FQNEAQ (reference sequence). V was clipped by 2 bases and J by 9 bases; unmatched bases: 12. The CDR3 extends over 16 amino acids.

The chain recombines TRBV30 with TRBJ2-6, with D unclear. Germline CDR1 reads GTSNPN; CDR2 reads SVGIG (reference sequence). V was trimmed by 5 bases and J by 0 bases, leaving 5 bases between them. The length of the CDR3 is 13 residues. This CDR3 reads CAWGSSGANVLTF. The CDR3, as DNA: TGTGCCTGGGGTAGCTCTGGGGCCAACGTCCTGACTTTC.

V and J are TRBV19 and TRBJ2-3; TRBD2 matches 8 bases. The CDR3 runs 15 residues. Germline lookup yields CDR1 LNHDA and CDR2 SQIVND (reference sequence). J gave up 6 bases and V 3 bases, and 8 bases lay outside the gene matches. This CDR3 is CASSMRAGVSDTQYF. As DNA, the CDR3 is TGTGCCAGTAGTATGCGAGCGGGAGTTTCGGATACGCAGTATTTT.

V and J are TRBV7-9 and TRBJ2-7, with a tentative D call TRBD2 (6 bases). This CDR3 region has 14 residues. Germline CDR1 SEHNR, CDR2 FQNEAQ (reference sequence). Trimming stripped 5 bases from V and 5 bases from J, with 16 bases between. The CDR3 protein is CASSTGGGRDEQYF. DNA of the CDR3: TGTGCCAGCAGCACCGGGGGTGGGCGCGACGAGCAGTACTTC. Full variable domain (rest looked up from reference TRBV7-9 and TRBJ2-7): DTGVSQNPRHKITKRGQNVTFRCDPISEHNRLYWYRQTLGQGPEFLTYFQNEAQLEKSRLLSDRFSAERPKGSFSTLEIQRTEQGDSAMYLCASSTGGGRDEQYFGPGTRLTVT.